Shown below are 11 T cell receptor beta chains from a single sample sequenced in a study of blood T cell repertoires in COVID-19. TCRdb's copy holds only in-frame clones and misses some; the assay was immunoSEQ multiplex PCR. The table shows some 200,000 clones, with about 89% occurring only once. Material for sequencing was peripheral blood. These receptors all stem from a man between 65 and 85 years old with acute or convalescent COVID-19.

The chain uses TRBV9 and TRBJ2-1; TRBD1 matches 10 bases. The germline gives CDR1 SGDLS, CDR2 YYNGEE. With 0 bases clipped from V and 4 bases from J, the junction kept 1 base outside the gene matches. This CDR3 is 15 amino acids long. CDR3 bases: TGTGCCAGCAGCGTAGGACAGGGGGCGTACAATGAGCAGTTCTTC. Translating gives CASSVGQGAYNEQFF. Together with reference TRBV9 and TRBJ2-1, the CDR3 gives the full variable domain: DSGVTQTPKHLITATGQRVTLRCSPRSGDLSVYWYQQSLDQGLQFLIQYYNGEERAKGNILERFSAQQFPDLHSELNLSSLELGDSALYFCASSVGQGAYNEQFFGPGTRLTVL.

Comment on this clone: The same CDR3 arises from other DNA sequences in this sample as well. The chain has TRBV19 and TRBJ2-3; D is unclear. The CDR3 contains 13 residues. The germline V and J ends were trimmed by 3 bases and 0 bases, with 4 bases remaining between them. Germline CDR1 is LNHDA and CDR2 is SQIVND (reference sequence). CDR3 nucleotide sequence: TGTGCCAGTAGTATTCCTAGCACAGATACGCAGTATTTT. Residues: CASSIPSTDTQYF.

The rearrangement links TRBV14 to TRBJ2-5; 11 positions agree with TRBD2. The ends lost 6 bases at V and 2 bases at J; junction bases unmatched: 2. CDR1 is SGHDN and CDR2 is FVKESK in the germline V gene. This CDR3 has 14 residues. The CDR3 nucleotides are TGTGCCAGCAGGGGACTAGCGGCACAAGAGACCCAGTACTTC. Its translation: CASRGLAAQETQYF.

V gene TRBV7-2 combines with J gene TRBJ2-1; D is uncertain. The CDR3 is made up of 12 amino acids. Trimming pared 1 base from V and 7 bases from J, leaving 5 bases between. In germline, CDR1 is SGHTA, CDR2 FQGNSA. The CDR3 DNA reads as TGTGCCAGCAGCTTAGGCCAGAATGAGCAGTTCTTC. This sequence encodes CASSLGQNEQFF. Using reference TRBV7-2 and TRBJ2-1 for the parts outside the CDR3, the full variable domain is GAGVSQSPSNKVTEKGKDVELRCDPISGHTALYWYRQSLGQGLEFLIYFQGNSAPDKSGLPSDRFSAERTGGSVSTLTIQRTQQEDSAVYLCASSLGQNEQFFGPGTRLTVL.

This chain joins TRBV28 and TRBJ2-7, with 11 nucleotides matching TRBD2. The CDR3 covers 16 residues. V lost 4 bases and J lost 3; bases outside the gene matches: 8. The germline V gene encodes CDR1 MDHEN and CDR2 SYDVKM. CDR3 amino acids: CASSSTTSGSLYEQYF. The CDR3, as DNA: TGTGCCAGCAGTTCCACTACTAGCGGGAGCCTCTACGAGCAGTACTTC.

The CDR3 DNA is TGTGCCAGCAGCGGCGAGGGGACAGGGAAGGACTATGGCTACACCTTC. The encoded protein is CASSGEGTGKDYGYTF. The J gene is TRBJ1-2, the V gene TRBV5-6, with TRBD1 matching 9 bases. The CDR3 has 16 amino acids. V was clipped by 4 bases and J by 3 bases; unmatched bases: 10. The germline gives CDR1 SGHDT, CDR2 YYEEEE.

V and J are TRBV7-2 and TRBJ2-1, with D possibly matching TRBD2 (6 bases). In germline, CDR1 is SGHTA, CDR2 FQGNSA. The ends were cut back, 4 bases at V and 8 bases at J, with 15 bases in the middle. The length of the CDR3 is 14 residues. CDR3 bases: TGTGCCAGCAGCTCCCGGGAGCGGCGGGATGAGCAGTTCTTC. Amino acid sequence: CASSSRERRDEQFF.

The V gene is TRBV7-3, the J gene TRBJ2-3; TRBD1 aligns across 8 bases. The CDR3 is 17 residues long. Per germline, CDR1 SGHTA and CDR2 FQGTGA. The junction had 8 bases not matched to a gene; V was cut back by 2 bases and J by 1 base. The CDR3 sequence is CASSLPGQALGTDTQYF. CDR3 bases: TGTGCCAGCAGCTTACCGGGACAGGCCCTCGGCACAGATACGCAGTATTTT. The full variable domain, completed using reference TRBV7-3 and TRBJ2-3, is GAGVSQTPSNKVTEKGKYVELRCDPISGHTALYWYRQSLGQGPEFLIYFQGTGAADDSGLPNDRFFAVRPEGSVSTLKIQRTERGDSAVYLCASSLPGQALGTDTQYFGPGTRLTVL.

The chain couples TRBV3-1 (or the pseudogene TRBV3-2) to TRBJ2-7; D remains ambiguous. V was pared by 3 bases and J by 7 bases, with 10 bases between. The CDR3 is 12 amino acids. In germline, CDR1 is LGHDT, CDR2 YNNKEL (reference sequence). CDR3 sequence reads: CASSHSLREQYF. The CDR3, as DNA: TGTGCCAGCAGCCATAGCCTCCGGGAGCAGTACTTC.

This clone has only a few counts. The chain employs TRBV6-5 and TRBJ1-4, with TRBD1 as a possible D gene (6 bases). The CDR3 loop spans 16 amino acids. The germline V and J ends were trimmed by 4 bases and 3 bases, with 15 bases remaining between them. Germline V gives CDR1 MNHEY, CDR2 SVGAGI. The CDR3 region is CASSFQTGTPNEKLFF. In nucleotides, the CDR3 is TGTGCCAGCAGTTTCCAAACAGGGACCCCTAATGAAAAACTGTTTTTT.

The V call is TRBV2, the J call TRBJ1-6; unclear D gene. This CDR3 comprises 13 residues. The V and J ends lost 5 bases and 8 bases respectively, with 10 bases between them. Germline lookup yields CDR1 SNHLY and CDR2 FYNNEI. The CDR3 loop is CASSSSEDSPLHF. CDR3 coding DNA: TGTGCCAGCAGTTCCTCGGAGGATTCACCCCTCCACTTT. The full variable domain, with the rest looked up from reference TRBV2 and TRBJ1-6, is EPEVTQTPSHQVTQMGQEVILRCVPISNHLYFYWYRQILGQKVEFLVSFYNNEISEKSEIFDDQFSVERPDGSNFTLKIRSTKLEDSAMYFCASSSSEDSPLHFGNGTRLTVT.